Presented here are 7 T cell receptor beta chains from one specimen sequenced in a study of Ad26.COV2.S vaccination and SARS-CoV-2 variants (TCRdb year 2021). The intended sense of this specimen's treatment or condition label: 15 to 20 received Ad26.COV2.S at low or high dose, single or two shots; several received placebo; per-sample allocation not given. For vaccine and placebo recipients, the sequenced repertoires came from samples collected on day 63 after the first injection. Library method: the immunoSEQ multiplex PCR assay. TCRdb holds this immuneACCESS table with in-frame rearrangements only. Some clones are missing; in checked studies, unresolved V genes explain under half, and the rest has no known cause. The sample includes roughly 410,000 clones, with under 90% observed a single time. 7% to 9.5% of the sample is held by the ten biggest clonotypes. The starting material was peripheral blood, obtained in a trial of Ad26.COV2.S vaccine versus placebo. The receptors were gathered from a person between 18 and 65 years old who received the Ad26.COV2.S COVID-19 vaccine or a placebo.

The CDR3 protein is CASSFDRGRQETQYF. The CDR3 DNA sequence: TGTGCCAGCAGCTTCGACAGGGGTCGACAAGAGACCCAGTACTTC. The rearrangement links TRBV11-3 to TRBJ2-5; the match to TRBD1 covers 8 bases. Germline CDR1 is SGHNT and CDR2 is YENEEA. Trimming at V came to 3 bases and at J to 2 bases, leaving 5 bases not matched to a gene. The CDR3 is 15 residues long.

The genes are TRBV5-6 and TRBJ2-7; 7 positions agree with TRBD2. Trimming at V came to 0 bases and at J to 4 bases, leaving 7 bases not matched to a gene. Germline-derived CDR1 and CDR2 are SGHDT and YYEEEE. The CDR3 covers 15 residues. The CDR3 coding sequence is TGTGCCAGCAGCTTGGCGGGGCGGGAGAGGTACGAGCAGTACTTC. Amino acid sequence: CASSLAGRERYEQYF. Full variable domain (remainder filled in from reference TRBV5-6 and TRBJ2-7): DAGVTQSPTHLIKTRGQQVTLRCSPKSGHDTVSWYQQALGQGPQFIFQYYEEEERQRGNFPDRFSGHQFPNYSSELNVNALLLGDSALYLCASSLAGRERYEQYFGPGTRLTVT.

The chain employs TRBV15 and TRBJ2-7; possibly TRBD2 for D (5 bases). V gave up 0 bases and J gave up 3 bases, with 9 bases separating them. The CDR3 runs 14 residues. Per germline, CDR1 LNHNV and CDR2 YYDKDF (reference sequence). DNA of the CDR3: TGTGCCACCAGCAGAGATCATGCGGGCTACGAGCAGTACTTC. It encodes CATSRDHAGYEQYF.

This chain joins TRBV6-5 and TRBJ2-7; no clear D gene. Germline V gene lookup returns CDR1 MNHEY and CDR2 SVGAGI. The CDR3 has 13 amino acids. The germline V and J ends were trimmed by 7 bases and 2 bases, with 12 bases remaining between them. Here the CDR3 DNA reads TGTGCCAGCAAATCCCAGTTTACCTACGAGCAGTACTTC. Translation gives CASKSQFTYEQYF.

Written as DNA, the CDR3 is TGTGCCAGCACCCTAGGGAGACGTAGGGCGCCGCTGGGGAAAGCTTTCTTT. It yields the protein CASTLGRRRAPLGKAFF. V and J are TRBV16 and TRBJ1-1; D ambiguous. The length of the CDR3 is 17 residues. V gave up 7 bases and J gave up 9 bases, with 30 bases separating them. Per the germline V gene, CDR1 is KGHSY and CDR2 is FQNENV.

The chain carries TRBV25-1 and TRBJ2-5; 7 bases match TRBD2. There are 12 residues in the CDR3. The V gene's germline CDR1 is MGHDK and CDR2 SYGVNS. V was clipped by 5 bases and J by 9 bases; unmatched bases: 6. The CDR3: CASSWGEGPQYF. CDR3 nucleotide sequence: TGTGCCAGCAGTTGGGGGGAGGGACCCCAGTACTTC.

V and J are TRBV7-8 and TRBJ1-4, with TRBD1 identical over 8 bases. V lost 6 bases to trimming and J lost 8 bases; unmatched junction nucleotides: 11. The CDR3 loop spans 15 amino acids. Germline CDR1 and CDR2: SGHVS and FQNEAQ. The CDR3 spells CASSYRGGLGEKLFF. CDR3 bases: TGTGCCAGCAGTTACAGGGGGGGGCTGGGGGAAAAACTGTTTTTT.